The rows below give T cell receptor beta chains drawn from one sample of a study of blood T cell repertoires in COVID-19. Clones were sequenced by immunoSEQ multiplex PCR, and TCRdb holds only the in-frame ones, with some missing. Here the sample spans nearly 300,000 clones, roughly 80% being singletons. Sequencing used peripheral blood. The receptors here all came from a human donor with COVID-19, enrolled during active disease. The donor label of this sample is uncertain. Both conserved end residues are part of each CDR3. The D gene is left open where the match is weak. Only some rows state a clone size, as once, few, many or a class for expanded clones.

j_call v_call clone_size d_call cdr3_aa cdr3_nt
TRBJ1-2 TRBV19 once TRBD1 CASSIGQGAGGYTF TGTGCCAGTAGTATAGGACAGGGGGCCGGTGGCTACACCTTC
TRBJ2-1 TRBV11-2 - - CASSPRQAGNEQFF TGTGCCAGCAGCCCCCGCCAGGCCGGCAATGAGCAGTTCTTC
TRBJ2-2 TRBV5-4 - TRBD2 CASSLGTSRTGELFF TGTGCCAGCAGCTTGGGGACTAGCCGCACCGGGGAGCTGTTTTTT
TRBJ2-7 TRBV9 - TRBD1 CASSVEQGAFYEQYF TGTGCCAGCAGCGTAGAGCAGGGGGCTTTCTACGAGCAGTACTTC
TRBJ2-7 TRBV2 - - CASRRGNGEQYF TGTGCCAGCAGACGAGGGAACGGCGAGCAGTACTTC
TRBJ2-5 TRBV6-2/TRBV6-3 - TRBD2 CASSAGLAVETQYF TGTGCCAGCAGCGCCGGACTAGCAGTGGAGACCCAGTACTTC
TRBJ2-7 TRBV7-8 - TRBD2 CASSLASGLAGAYEQYF TGTGCCAGCAGCTTAGCCTCGGGACTAGCGGGAGCCTACGAGCAGTACTTC
TRBJ1-6 TRBV11-3 - - CASSLSGATSPLHF TGTGCCAGCAGCTTATCCGGAGCAACTTCACCCCTCCACTTT
TRBJ1-3 TRBV5-1 - - CASSASGIRAGNTIYF TGCGCCAGCAGCGCCTCAGGAATCCGCGCTGGAAACACCATATATTTT
TRBJ1-5 TRBV5-6 - TRBD1 CASSLLDRVSNQPQHF TGTGCCAGCAGCTTGTTGGACAGGGTGAGCAATCAGCCCCAGCATTTT
TRBJ2-2 TRBV3-1/TRBV3-2 - - CASSQSSGELFF TGTGCCAGCAGCCAATCCTCCGGGGAGCTGTTTTTT
TRBJ1-2 TRBV28 - - CASRWANYGYTF TGTGCCAGCAGGTGGGCCAACTATGGCTACACCTTC
TRBJ2-3 TRBV6-1 few TRBD2 CASSEWREKTDTQYF TGTGCCAGCAGTGAATGGCGGGAGAAGACAGATACGCAGTATTTT
TRBJ2-1 TRBV5-1 few TRBD2 CASSDGLAGVHEQFF TGCGCCAGCAGCGACGGGCTAGCGGGAGTGCATGAGCAGTTCTTC
TRBJ1-4 TRBV5-1 few - CASSLDGYATNEKLFF TGCGCCAGCAGCTTGGACGGTTATGCAACTAATGAAAAACTGTTTTTT
TRBJ1-1 TRBV30 once TRBD1 CAWRRDRGMTEAFF TGTGCCTGGAGGCGGGACAGGGGGATGACTGAAGCTTTCTTT
TRBJ2-3 TRBV5-4 many - CASSFSLSDTQYF TGTGCCAGCAGCTTTTCCCTATCCGATACGCAGTATTTT
TRBJ1-3 TRBV19 - TRBD1 CASRQRQGTFSGNTIYF TGTGCCAGTAGACAACGACAGGGAACCTTCTCTGGAAACACCATATATTTT
TRBJ2-7 TRBV18 once TRBD2 CASSPPSVAGPYEQYF TGTGCCAGCTCACCACCTTCAGTAGCGGGCCCCTACGAGCAGTACTTC
TRBJ2-7 TRBV6-5 - TRBD1 CASSGGDYEQYF TGTGCCAGCTCAGGGGGAGACTACGAGCAGTACTTC
TRBJ1-1 TRBV10-3 few TRBD1 CAISESNRDRGRGTEAFF TGTGCCATCAGTGAGTCGAACCGGGACAGGGGTCGCGGCACTGAAGCTTTCTTT
TRBJ2-2 TRBV2 - - CASTLDSTNTGELFF TGTGCCAGCACCCTGGACAGTACGAACACCGGGGAGCTGTTTTTT
TRBJ2-2 TRBV7-8 - TRBD1 CASSSSGQGTGELFF TGTGCCAGCAGCTCCTCCGGACAGGGCACCGGGGAGCTGTTTTTT
TRBJ1-2 TRBV28 - - CASRRRTGSYYGYTF TGTGCCAGCAGACGAAGAACAGGGAGTTACTATGGCTACACCTTC
TRBJ2-5 TRBV2 once TRBD2 CASGLAGGPWETQYF TGTGCCAGCGGACTAGCGGGAGGGCCTTGGGAGACCCAGTACTTC
TRBJ1-4 TRBV7-2 - - CASSSRQAPEKLFF TGTGCCAGCAGCTCCCGACAGGCACCTGAAAAACTGTTTTTT
TRBJ1-4 TRBV19 - TRBD1 CASSIVPGQGEKLFF TGTGCCAGTAGTATAGTACCGGGACAGGGGGAAAAACTGTTTTTT
TRBJ2-7 TRBV19 - TRBD1 CASRLNDRGASYEQYF TGTGCCAGTAGGCTAAACGACAGGGGCGCTTCCTACGAGCAGTACTTC
TRBJ2-5 TRBV2 - TRBD1 CASSEAVGTGDETQYF TGTGCCAGCAGTGAAGCGGTTGGGACAGGGGATGAGACCCAGTACTTC
TRBJ1-2 TRBV6-4 - TRBD1 CARLTGNGYTF TGTGCCCGCCTGACAGGGAACGGCTACACCTTC
TRBJ2-3 TRBV9 - TRBD2 CASSDPLAGASTDTQYF TGTGCCTCCTCGGACCCCCTAGCGGGAGCTAGCACAGATACGCAGTATTTT
TRBJ2-7 TRBV3-1/TRBV3-2 - - CASSQEGTPNSQQYF TGTGCCAGCAGCCAAGAGGGGACTCCTAATTCGCAGCAGTACTTC
TRBJ1-4 TRBV7-9 - - CASSLIGSTDGEKLFF TGTGCCAGCAGCTTAATCGGGTCGACCGATGGAGAAAAACTGTTTTTT
TRBJ2-7 TRBV30 - - CAWSVGPGLNEQYF TGTGCCTGGAGTGTTGGACCGGGACTTAACGAGCAGTACTTC
TRBJ2-7 TRBV10-2 - TRBD2 CASSEIAGGSYEQYF TGCGCCAGCAGTGAAATAGCGGGAGGCTCCTACGAGCAGTACTTC
TRBJ1-2 TRBV28 - TRBD1 CASSWRTGGSGYTF TGTGCCAGCAGTTGGAGGACAGGGGGTAGTGGCTACACCTTC
TRBJ2-2 TRBV7-3 - TRBD1 CASSLIPRGTTGELFF TGTGCCAGCAGCTTAATTCCCAGGGGGACCACCGGGGAGCTGTTTTTT
TRBJ1-2 TRBV6-6 - - CASRKNPQANYGYTF TGTGCCAGCAGAAAAAACCCACAGGCGAACTATGGCTACACCTTC
TRBJ2-3 TRBV7-9 few - CASSKGVSTDTQYF TGTGCCAGCAGTAAAGGGGTTAGCACAGATACGCAGTATTTT
TRBJ1-5 TRBV5-8 few TRBD1 CASSSSGQANF TGTGCCAGCAGCTCGAGCGGACAGGCGAATTTT
TRBJ2-3 TRBV30 once TRBD2 CAWSRLAGLTDTQYF TGTGCCTGGTCCCGACTAGCGGGACTGACAGATACGCAGTATTTT
TRBJ2-3 TRBV9 - TRBD2 CASSSRTSGRGTDTQYF TGTGCCAGCAGCTCGAGGACTAGCGGAAGGGGCACAGATACGCAGTATTTT
TRBJ2-7 TRBV3-1/TRBV3-2 - TRBD2 CASSRKLAGETYEQYF TGTGCCAGCAGCCGAAAACTAGCGGGAGAAACCTACGAGCAGTACTTC
TRBJ2-1 TRBV6-5 - TRBD2 CASSSSRLAGNEQFF TGTGCCAGCAGTTCCAGTAGACTAGCCGGCAATGAGCAGTTCTTC
TRBJ1-1 TRBV6-4 - - CASSRLRDTEAFF TGTGCCAGCTCTCGGCTGAGGGACACTGAAGCTTTCTTT